What follows describes a single T cell receptor (beta chain). Antigen: not known. The entry originates in a study of T cells in Graves' hyperthyroidism and ophthalmopathy. Points from the study as a whole: Among thyroid clonotypes expanded above 0.001, most also appeared in blood.

Amplification targeted TCR beta CDR3 regions from RNA transcripts. The HTBI primer set drove a first-round RT-PCR of the TCR CDR3. MiXCR, run by TCRdb on the multiplex PCR reads, gives a single entry per CDR3 protein. Among about 420,000 distinct CDR3 sequences, about an eighth were seen once, and the ten largest hold 5% to 6%. Graves' hyperthyroidism is called stable when ophthalmopathy does not progress within 18 months. Newly diagnosed hyperthyroidism patients aged 18 to 65 years had disease lasting under 2 months. Trimming took 1 base from V and 4 from J, leaving 8 bases between them. From germline, CDR1 is LNHDA and CDR2 SQIVND (reference sequence). The CDR3 covers 15 residues.

Sample: blood. The rearrangement uses TRBV19 and TRBJ2-6; D might be TRBD1 (5 bases). The clonotype originates from a woman aged 18-29 years with Graves' hyperthyroidism. In nucleotides, the CDR3 is TGTGCCAGTAGTATAGGGGGCCTAGGGGCCAACGTCCTGACTTTC. Translated, it gives CASSIGGLGANVLTF.